One and the same sample provided the 7 T cell receptor beta chains below, sequenced in a study of beta chain features in type 1 diabetes. General study results and limits: The study found moderately but significantly shorter TCRB CDR3s in all four CD4+ subsets of Type 1 diabetes patients.

The whole isolated RNA underwent reverse transcription, so sequencing captured expressed TCRB transcripts. Sequencing was performed with immunoSEQ multiplex PCR; in TCRdb, only in-frame clones are kept and a portion is missing. The sample records 130,000 to 150,000 clones, less than 15% being singletons. Which antigens these TCRs recognize remains unknown. Sequencing was done on a sample of central memory CD4+ T cells from blood. The receptors here all came from a young man with type 1 diabetes.

The genes are TRBV7-9 and TRBJ2-7; perhaps TRBD1 as D (6 bases). The V end lost 0 bases, the J end lost 5 bases, and 11 bases lay between the germline ends. The CDR3 is made up of 14 amino acids. The germline CDR1 and CDR2 sequences are SEHNR and FQNEAQ (reference sequence). The CDR3 sequence: CASSLAGTYNEQYF. Here the CDR3 DNA reads TGTGCCAGCAGCTTAGCCGGGACATATAACGAGCAGTACTTC.

J is TRBJ2-3 and V is TRBV10-3; D unclear. Germline assignment: CDR1 ENHRY and CDR2 SYGVKD. This CDR3 region has 15 residues. The germline V and J ends were trimmed by 1 base and 2 bases, with 10 bases remaining between them. CDR3 region: CAISEYPDNTDTQYF. As DNA, the CDR3 is TGTGCCATCAGTGAGTATCCCGACAACACAGATACGCAGTATTTT.

This clone came up a few times. The chain joins TRBV5-6 to TRBJ2-6; D is ambiguous. Germline V gene data show CDR1 as SGHDT and CDR2 as YYEEEE. Trimming cost V 4 bases and J 0 bases, with 14 bases left between them. The CDR3 covers 17 residues. The CDR3 region is CASSPIWEHSGANVLTF. Here the CDR3 DNA reads TGTGCCAGCAGCCCCATTTGGGAACACTCTGGGGCCAACGTCCTGACTTTC.

This clone has just a few counts. It may be a read error: a sequence one base away is much more abundant. V gene TRBV6-6 combines with J gene TRBJ2-7; possibly TRBD1 for D (6 bases). The CDR3 contains 12 residues. Trimming stripped 6 bases from V and 1 base from J, with 7 bases between. CDR1 is MNHNY, CDR2 SVGAGI, per germline (reference sequence). The CDR3 DNA follows: TGTGCCAGCAGGGACAGTTCCTACGAGCAGTACTTC. Its protein product is CASRDSSYEQYF.

This clone was seen a few times. The chain joins TRBV5-1 to TRBJ2-7, with 10 nucleotides matching TRBD1. The V segment lost 3 bases and the J segment 0 bases; nucleotides outside the gene matches: 6. CDR1 and CDR2 (germline): SGHRS, YFSETQ. This CDR3 is built from 16 residues. CDR3 amino acids: CASSWGTGASSYEQYF. The CDR3 bases are TGCGCCAGCAGCTGGGGGACAGGGGCAAGCTCCTACGAGCAGTACTTC.

The table lists this clone with a few counts. This rearrangement joins TRBV4-1 to TRBJ2-3; 9 bases line up with TRBD2. Germline V CDR1 and CDR2: MGHRA, YSYEKL. There are 18 residues in the CDR3. Trimming cost V 2 bases and J 6 bases; bases outside gene matches: 15. The CDR3 reads CASSQPNTGTSSDDTQYF. In DNA form, the CDR3 reads TGCGCCAGCAGCCAACCGAACACCGGGACTAGCTCAGATGATACGCAGTATTTT.

V is TRBV7-2 and J is TRBJ1-6; tentatively, D is TRBD1 (5 bases). V was pared by 5 bases and J by 9 bases, with 17 bases between. This CDR3 comprises 15 residues. CDR1 is SGHTA and CDR2 is FQGNSA in the germline V gene. The chain's CDR3 is CASSPAGGLGSPLHF. CDR3 sequence (DNA): TGTGCCAGCAGCCCAGCGGGGGGTCTTGGTTCACCCCTCCACTTT.